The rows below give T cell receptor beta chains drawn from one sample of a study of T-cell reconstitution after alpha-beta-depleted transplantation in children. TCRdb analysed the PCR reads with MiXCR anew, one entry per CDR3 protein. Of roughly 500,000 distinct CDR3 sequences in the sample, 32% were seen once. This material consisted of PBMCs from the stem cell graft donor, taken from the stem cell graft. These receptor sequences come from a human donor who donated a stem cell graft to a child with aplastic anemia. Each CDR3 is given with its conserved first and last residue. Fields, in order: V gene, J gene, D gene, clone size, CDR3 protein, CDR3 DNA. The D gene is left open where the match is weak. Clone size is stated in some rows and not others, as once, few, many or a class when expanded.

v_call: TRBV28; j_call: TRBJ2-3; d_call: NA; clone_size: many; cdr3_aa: CASSFLTSTDTQYF; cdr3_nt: TGTGCCAGCAGTTTCTTAACTAGCACAGATACGCAGTATTTT
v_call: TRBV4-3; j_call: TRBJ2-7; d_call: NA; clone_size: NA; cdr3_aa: CASSQEEDYEQYF; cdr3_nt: TGCGCCAGCAGCCAAGAGGAAGACTACGAGCAGTACTTC
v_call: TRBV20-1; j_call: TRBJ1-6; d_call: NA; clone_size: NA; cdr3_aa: CSAGDSPLHF; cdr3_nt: TGCAGTGCCGGGGATTCACCCCTCCACTTT
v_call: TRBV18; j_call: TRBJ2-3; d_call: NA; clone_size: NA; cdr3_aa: CASSPVGGPSTDTQYF; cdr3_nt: TGTGCCAGCTCACCCGTAGGAGGACCTAGCACAGATACGCAGTATTTT
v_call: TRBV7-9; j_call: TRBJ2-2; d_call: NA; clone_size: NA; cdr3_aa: CASTSGTGLDTGELFF; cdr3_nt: TGTGCCAGCACCTCGGGGACGGGGCTTGACACCGGGGAGCTGTTTTTT
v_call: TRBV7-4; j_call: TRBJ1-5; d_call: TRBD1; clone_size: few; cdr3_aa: CASSLDWTGGNNQPQHF; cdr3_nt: TGTGCCAGCAGCTTAGATTGGACAGGGGGGAACAATCAGCCCCAGCATTTT
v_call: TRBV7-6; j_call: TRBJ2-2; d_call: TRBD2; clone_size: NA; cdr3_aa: CASSSPGLVVTGELFF; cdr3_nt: TGTGCCAGCAGCTCGCCGGGACTAGTAGTTACCGGGGAGCTGTTTTTT
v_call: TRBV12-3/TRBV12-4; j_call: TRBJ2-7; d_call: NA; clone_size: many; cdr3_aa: CASSPAYEQYF; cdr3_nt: TGTGCCAGCAGCCCTGCCTACGAGCAGTACTTC
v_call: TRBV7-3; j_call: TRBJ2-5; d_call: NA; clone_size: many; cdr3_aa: CASSLGTQETQYF; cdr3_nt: TGTGCCAGCAGCTTGGGCACTCAAGAGACCCAGTACTTC
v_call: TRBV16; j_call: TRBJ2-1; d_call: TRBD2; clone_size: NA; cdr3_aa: CASSSPGTSGSGNEQFF; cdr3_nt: TGTGCCAGCAGCAGTCCCGGGACTAGCGGGAGTGGGAATGAGCAGTTCTTC
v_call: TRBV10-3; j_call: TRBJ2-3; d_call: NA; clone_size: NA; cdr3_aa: CAISESTDTQYF; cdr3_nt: TGTGCCATCAGTGAGTCCACAGATACGCAGTATTTT
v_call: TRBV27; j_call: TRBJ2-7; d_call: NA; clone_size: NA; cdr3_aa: CASSLLGSPYEQYF; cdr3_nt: TGTGCCAGCAGTTTGCTAGGGTCCCCCTACGAGCAGTACTTC
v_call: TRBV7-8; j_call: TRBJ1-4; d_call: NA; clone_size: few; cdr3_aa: CASSLEGSNEKLFF; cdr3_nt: TGTGCCAGCAGCTTAGAAGGGTCTAATGAAAAACTGTTTTTT
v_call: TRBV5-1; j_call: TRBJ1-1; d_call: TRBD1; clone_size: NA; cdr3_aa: CASFKDRVVTEAFF; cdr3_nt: TGCGCCAGCTTCAAGGACAGGGTGGTAACTGAAGCTTTCTTT
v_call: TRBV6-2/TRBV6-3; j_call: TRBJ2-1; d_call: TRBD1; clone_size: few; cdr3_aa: CASSQGVAVDVNEQFF; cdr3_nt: TGTGCCAGCAGTCAGGGGGTAGCCGTGGATGTAAATGAGCAGTTCTTC
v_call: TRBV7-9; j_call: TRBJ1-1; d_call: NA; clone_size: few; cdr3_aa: CASSLGIGPPEAFF; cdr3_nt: TGTGCCAGCAGCTTAGGAATAGGCCCCCCTGAGGCTTTCTTT
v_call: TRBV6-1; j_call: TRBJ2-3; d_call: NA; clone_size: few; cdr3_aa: CASSDGHAGTDTQYF; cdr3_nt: TGTGCCAGCAGTGATGGACACGCCGGCACAGATACGCAGTATTTT
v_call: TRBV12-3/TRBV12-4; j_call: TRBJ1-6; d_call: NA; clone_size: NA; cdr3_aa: CASSLRGADSPLHF; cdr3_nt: TGTGCCAGCAGTTTAAGGGGGGCCGATTCACCCCTCCACTTT
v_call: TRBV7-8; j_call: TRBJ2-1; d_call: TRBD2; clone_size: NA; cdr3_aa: CASSRGLAKDLDEQFF; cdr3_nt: TGTGCCAGCAGCCGGGGACTAGCGAAGGACCTAGATGAGCAGTTCTTC
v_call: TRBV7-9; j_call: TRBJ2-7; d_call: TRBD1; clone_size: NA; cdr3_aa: CASSSSNRGIHEQYF; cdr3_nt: TGTGCCAGCAGCTCTTCCAACAGGGGGATCCACGAGCAGTACTTC
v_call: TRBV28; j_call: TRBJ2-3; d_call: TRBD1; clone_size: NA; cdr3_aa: CASRTGKTGGLSDTQYF; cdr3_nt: TGTGCCAGCAGGACAGGAAAAACAGGGGGTCTTTCAGATACGCAGTATTTT
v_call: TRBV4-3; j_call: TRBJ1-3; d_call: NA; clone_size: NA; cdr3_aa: CASSQAYRDYVGNTIYF; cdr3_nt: TGCGCCAGCAGCCAAGCGTACCGGGACTACGTGGGAAACACCATATATTTT
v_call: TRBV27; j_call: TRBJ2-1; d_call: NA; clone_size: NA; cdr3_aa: CASTSIGEQFF; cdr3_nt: TGTGCCAGCACCTCTATCGGTGAGCAGTTCTTC
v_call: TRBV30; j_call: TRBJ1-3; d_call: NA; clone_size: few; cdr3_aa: CAWGRAGNTIYF; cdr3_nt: TGTGCCTGGGGCAGGGCTGGAAACACCATATATTTT
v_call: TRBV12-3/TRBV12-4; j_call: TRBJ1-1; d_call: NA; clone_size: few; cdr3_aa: CASSLIYGAEAFF; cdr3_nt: TGTGCCAGCAGTTTAATATACGGGGCTGAAGCTTTCTTT
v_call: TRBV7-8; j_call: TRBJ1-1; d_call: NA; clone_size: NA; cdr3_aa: CASSLGQGRLGTEAFF; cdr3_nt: TGTGCCAGCAGCTTAGGGCAGGGAAGGTTGGGCACTGAAGCTTTCTTT
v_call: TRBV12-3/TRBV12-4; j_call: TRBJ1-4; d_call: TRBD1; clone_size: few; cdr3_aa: CASSLGQGNVAEKLFF; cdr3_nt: TGTGCCAGCAGTTTAGGACAGGGGAATGTGGCTGAAAAACTGTTTTTT
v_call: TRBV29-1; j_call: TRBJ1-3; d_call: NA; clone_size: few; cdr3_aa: CSVEWGNTIYF; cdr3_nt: TGCAGCGTTGAATGGGGAAACACCATATATTTT
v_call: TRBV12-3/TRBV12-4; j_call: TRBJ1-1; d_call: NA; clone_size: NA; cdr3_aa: CASSRIATEAFF; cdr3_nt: TGTGCCAGCAGCCGAATAGCGACTGAAGCTTTCTTT
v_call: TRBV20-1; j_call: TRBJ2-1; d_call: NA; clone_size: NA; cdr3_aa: CSAPFRGSTVEQFF; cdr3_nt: TGCAGTGCTCCGTTTAGGGGGAGTACGGTTGAGCAGTTCTTC
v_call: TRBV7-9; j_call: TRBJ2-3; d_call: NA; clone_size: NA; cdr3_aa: CASSLAGAYGDTQYF; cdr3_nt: TGTGCCAGCAGCTTAGCGGGAGCTTATGGAGATACGCAGTATTTT
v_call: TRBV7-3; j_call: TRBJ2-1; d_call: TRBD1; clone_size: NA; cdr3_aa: CASSLGAGGLDEQFF; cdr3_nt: TGTGCCAGCAGCTTAGGGGCAGGGGGCTTAGATGAGCAGTTCTTC
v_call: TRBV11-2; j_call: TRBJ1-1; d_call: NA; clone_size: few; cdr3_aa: CASSLGTLTEAFF; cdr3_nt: TGTGCCAGCAGCTTAGGAACACTCACTGAAGCTTTCTTT
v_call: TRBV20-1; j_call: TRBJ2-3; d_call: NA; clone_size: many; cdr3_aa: CGCRGRSDTQYF; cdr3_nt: TGCGGTTGCCGCGGAAGGTCTGATACGCAGTATTTT
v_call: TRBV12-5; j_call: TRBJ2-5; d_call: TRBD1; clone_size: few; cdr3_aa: CASGLVGTGRETQYF; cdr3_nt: TGTGCTAGTGGTTTGGTCGGGACAGGACGGGAGACCCAGTACTTC
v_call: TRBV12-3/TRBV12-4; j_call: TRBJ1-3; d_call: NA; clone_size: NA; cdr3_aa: CASSWGTRGTGNTIYF; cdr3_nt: TGTGCCAGCAGTTGGGGGACCAGGGGAACAGGAAACACCATATATTTT
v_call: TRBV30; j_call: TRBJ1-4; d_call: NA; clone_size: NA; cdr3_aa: CAWRPGPNEKLFF; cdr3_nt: TGTGCCTGGAGGCCGGGGCCTAATGAAAAACTGTTTTTT
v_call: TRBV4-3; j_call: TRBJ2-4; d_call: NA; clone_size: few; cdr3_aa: CASSQDWGTKNIQYF; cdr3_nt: TGCGCCAGCAGCCAAGATTGGGGGACGAAAAACATTCAGTACTTC
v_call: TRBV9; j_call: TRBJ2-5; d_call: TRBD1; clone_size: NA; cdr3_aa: CASSVTGGGETQYF; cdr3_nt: TGTGCCAGCAGTGTGACAGGGGGCGGCGAGACCCAGTACTTC
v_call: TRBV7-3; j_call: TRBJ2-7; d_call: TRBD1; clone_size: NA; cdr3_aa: CASSLTGGAGEQYF; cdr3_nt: TGTGCCAGCAGTCTGACAGGGGGCGCGGGGGAGCAGTACTTC
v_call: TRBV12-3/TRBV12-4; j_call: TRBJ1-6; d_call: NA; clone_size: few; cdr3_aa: CASSSDIRPLHF; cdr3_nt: TGTGCCAGCAGTTCGGATATTCGACCCCTCCACTTT
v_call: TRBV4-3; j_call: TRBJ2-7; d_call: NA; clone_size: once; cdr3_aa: CASSQAWPGQSYEQYF; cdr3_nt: TGCGCCAGCAGCCAAGCATGGCCAGGGCAATCCTACGAGCAGTACTTC
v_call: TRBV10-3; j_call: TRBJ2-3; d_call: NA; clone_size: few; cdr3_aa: CAIRPTGGGRDADTQYF; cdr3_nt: TGTGCCATCAGGCCAACCGGGGGCGGGAGAGATGCAGATACGCAGTATTTT
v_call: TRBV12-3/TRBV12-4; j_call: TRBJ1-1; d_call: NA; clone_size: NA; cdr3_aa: CASSLAGLGPTEAFF; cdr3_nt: TGTGCCAGCAGTTTAGCCGGCCTGGGCCCAACGGAAGCTTTCTTT
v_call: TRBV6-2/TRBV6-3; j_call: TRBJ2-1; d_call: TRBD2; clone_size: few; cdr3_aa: CASSYLSGGRAKSYNEQFF; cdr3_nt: TGTGCCAGCAGTTATCTATCCGGCGGGAGGGCCAAGTCCTACAATGAGCAGTTCTTC
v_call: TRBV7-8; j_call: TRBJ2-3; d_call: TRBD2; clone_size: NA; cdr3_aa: CASSWALAGGTDTQYF; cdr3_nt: TGTGCCAGCAGCTGGGCCCTAGCGGGAGGGACAGATACGCAGTATTTT
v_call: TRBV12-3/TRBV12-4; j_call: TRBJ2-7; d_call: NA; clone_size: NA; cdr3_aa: CASRTEDENEQYF; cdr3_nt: TGTGCCAGCAGGACGGAGGATGAGAACGAGCAGTACTTC
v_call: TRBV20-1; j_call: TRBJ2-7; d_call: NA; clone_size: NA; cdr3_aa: CSASLPSGVQYF; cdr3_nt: TGCAGTGCTAGCCTTCCATCGGGGGTACAGTACTTC
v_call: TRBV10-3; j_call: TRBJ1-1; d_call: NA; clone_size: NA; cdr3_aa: CAISWGMNTEAFF; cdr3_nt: TGTGCCATCAGTTGGGGGATGAACACTGAAGCTTTCTTT
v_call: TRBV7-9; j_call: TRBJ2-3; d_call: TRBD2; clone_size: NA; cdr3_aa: CASSPGTSGGHTQYF; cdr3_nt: TGTGCCAGCAGCCCAGGGACTAGCGGTGGTCATACGCAGTATTTT
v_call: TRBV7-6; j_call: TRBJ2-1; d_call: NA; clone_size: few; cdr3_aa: CASSPFGQTGLYNEQFF; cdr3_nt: TGTGCCAGCAGCCCATTCGGGCAGACGGGATTATACAATGAGCAGTTCTTC
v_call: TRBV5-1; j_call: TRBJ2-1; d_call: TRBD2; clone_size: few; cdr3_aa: CASSLGGLLNEQFF; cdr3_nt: TGCGCCAGCAGCTTGGGGGGACTATTGAATGAGCAGTTCTTC